The clone carrying this T cell receptor beta chain was observed once. Antigen: not known. Regions amplified from RNA transcripts were the TCR beta CDR3 regions. The HTBI set primed first-round TCR CDR3 RT-PCR. TCRdb called the multiplex PCR reads again in MiXCR, with one record for every CDR3 protein. The sample consists of 600,000 to 700,000 distinct CDR3 sequences, just under 45% of them appearing once. This CDR3 is 13 amino acids long. The V end lost 3 bases, the J end lost 5 bases, and 7 bases lay between the germline ends. In germline, CDR1 is ENHRY, CDR2 SYGVKD. The sample originates from a study of T cells in Graves' hyperthyroidism and ophthalmopathy. Notes on the study in general: Median prediction lead before ophthalmopathy onset was about 6.5 months with the model. Most thyroid clonotypes expanded above 0.001 appeared in blood too. Ophthalmopathy cases were set apart from stable hyperthyroidism by a 13 V-J model.

The TCR sequence derives from an adult man with Graves' disease, either hyperthyroidism or ophthalmopathy (not recorded which). Input material: peripheral blood or thyroid tissue (not recorded which). The chain has TRBV10-3 and TRBJ1-4, with D perhaps TRBD1 (5 bases). In DNA form, the CDR3 reads TGTGCCATCAGTGAAACAGGAAATGAAAAACTGTTTTTT. Its protein product is CAISETGNEKLFF.